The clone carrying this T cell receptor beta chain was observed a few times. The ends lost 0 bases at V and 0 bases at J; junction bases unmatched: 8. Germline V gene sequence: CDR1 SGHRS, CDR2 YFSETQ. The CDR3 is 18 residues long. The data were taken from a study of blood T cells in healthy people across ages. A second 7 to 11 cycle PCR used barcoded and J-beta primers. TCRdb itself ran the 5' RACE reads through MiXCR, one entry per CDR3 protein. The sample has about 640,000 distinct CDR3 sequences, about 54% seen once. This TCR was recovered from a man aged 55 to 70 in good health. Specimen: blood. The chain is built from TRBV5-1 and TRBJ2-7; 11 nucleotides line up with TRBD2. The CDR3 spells CASSLAPLAGEISYEQYF. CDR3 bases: TGCGCCAGCAGCTTGGCCCCACTAGCGGGGGAAATCTCCTACGAGCAGTACTTC.